The 9 T cell receptor beta chains in this list originate from one sample, sequenced in a study of patients and donors after allogeneic stem cell transplantation. Via MiXCR, TCRdb re-called the RT-PCR reads, giving one row per CDR3 protein. This sample yields some 87,000 distinct CDR3 sequences, of which around 49% are seen a single time; roughly 64% belongs to the top ten. Material for sequencing was blood, either unsorted or a sorted T cell fraction (not recorded which). Receptors were obtained from a human donor who was either an allogeneic HSCT recipient or a stem cell or donor lymphocyte infusion donor (not recorded which). It is not recorded whose cells these are; they may come from a transplant donor.

The genes are TRBV28 and TRBJ1-1; TRBD1 is a possible D gene (6 bases). The CDR3 contains 15 residues. Trimming took off 6 bases at V and 4 bases at J, with 18 bases between the two ends. Germline V gene sequence: CDR1 MDHEN, CDR2 SYDVKM. The CDR3 sequence is CASSGTGLVGTEAFF. The CDR3 DNA follows: TGTGCCAGCAGCGGAACAGGGTTGGTAGGCACTGAAGCTTTCTTT.

The chain links TRBV12-3 or TRBV12-4 to TRBJ1-5, with a possible D match to TRBD1 (6 bases). The V end was cut by 1 base, the J end by 4 bases, with 17 bases between. The CDR3 runs 17 residues. DNA of the CDR3: TGTGCCAGCAGTTTAGGCCCCTTTGACAGGAGTAATCAGCCCCAGCATTTT. Translated, it gives CASSLGPFDRSNQPQHF.

The chain uses TRBV6-6 and TRBJ1-1, with 9 nucleotides matching TRBD1. There are 13 residues in the CDR3. Unmatched junction bases numbered 3, after V lost 6 bases and J lost 4 bases. Germline lookup yields CDR1 MNHNY and CDR2 SVGAGI (reference sequence). This CDR3 reads CASRDRGSTEAFF. In nucleotides, the CDR3 is TGTGCCAGCAGGGACAGGGGTAGCACTGAAGCTTTCTTT.

A few counts support this clonotype. The chain joins TRBV7-3 to TRBJ1-2; 7 bases fit TRBD1. Germline CDR1 and CDR2: SGHTA and FQGTGA. The length of the CDR3 is 15 residues. J was trimmed by 7 bases and V by 3 bases; bases with no gene match: 11. The CDR3 DNA reads as TGTGCCAGCAGCTTTTCGTCGGGACAGAGTGTTGGCTACACCTTC. As protein: CASSFSSGQSVGYTF.

This clonotype came up a few times. This chain joins TRBV7-2 and TRBJ1-6; no clear D. Trimming pared 8 bases from V and 4 bases from J, leaving 15 bases between. The CDR3 covers 15 residues. The germline CDR1 and CDR2 sequences are SGHTA and FQGNSA. The CDR3: CASRSPDRYNSPLHF. The CDR3 bases are TGTGCCAGCCGTTCTCCCGACCGATATAATTCACCCCTCCACTTT. Complete variable domain (other parts from reference TRBV7-2 and TRBJ1-6): GAGVSQSPSNKVTEKGKDVELRCDPISGHTALYWYRQSLGQGLEFLIYFQGNSAPDKSGLPSDRFSAERTGGSVSTLTIQRTQQEDSAVYLCASRSPDRYNSPLHFGNGTRLTVT.

The CDR3 nucleotides read TGTGCCAGCCTCCAAAGGGGCGGGAGCGAGGAGACCCAGTACTTC. This encodes CASLQRGGSEETQYF. J is TRBJ2-5 and V is TRBV3-1; 7 bases map to TRBD2. Germline loops: CDR1 LGHDT, CDR2 YNNKEL (reference sequence). Trimming cost V 8 bases and J 5 bases; bases outside gene matches: 14. The CDR3 totals 15 residues.

This clonotype has only a few counts. V gene TRBV30 combines with J gene TRBJ1-1, with D hard to call. This CDR3 is 12 amino acids long. The V end was cut by 0 bases, the J end by 7 bases, with 9 bases between. Per the germline V gene, CDR1 is GTSNPN and CDR2 is SVGIG (reference sequence). As DNA, the CDR3 is TGTGCCTGGAGTGTACTAAGCGTTGAAGCTTTCTTT. Encoded protein: CAWSVLSVEAFF.

V and J are TRBV4-2 and TRBJ1-2; 8 bases map to TRBD1. The V gene's germline CDR1 is LGHNA and CDR2 YNFKEQ. V dropped 3 bases and J dropped 4; count of bases not matched to a gene: 10. The CDR3 is made up of 16 amino acids. The CDR3 DNA reads TGTGCCAGCAGCCAGGAACCGGGACAGGAATTCTATGGCTACACCTTC. Protein: CASSQEPGQEFYGYTF.

This clonotype turned up a few times. V usage is TRBV28 and J usage is TRBJ1-2; D ambiguous. V was pared by 1 base and J by 8 bases, with 20 bases between. The germline V gene encodes CDR1 MDHEN and CDR2 SYDVKM. This CDR3 has 16 residues. The CDR3 region has the DNA TGTGCCAGCAGTTTATTCCAGAGCCGGGTGTCGGGAGGCTACACCTTC. Protein sequence: CASSLFQSRVSGGYTF.